This entry is about one TCR beta chain. Its target is unknown. The CDR3 loop spans 15 amino acids. V was pared by 2 bases and J by 5 bases, with 8 bases of the junction left unmatched. Germline V gene lookup returns CDR1 SGHVS and CDR2 FNYEAQ. On sorted subsets, replicate PCRs used about 180 ng DNA, or 27,000 or so T cell genomes. Assay: immunoSEQ multiplex PCR; the TCRdb copy retains only in-frame clones and omits some. The data hold about 510,000 clones, with 96% observed a single time. The data were taken from a study of shared clonotypes between healthy human individuals. The study, taken as a whole, reports: Only a few donors were included, so the genetic and exposure-history diversity represented was limited.

All donors were Caucasian adults living in Nashville, Tennessee. CD4+ cell separation produced CD45RA+ naive and CD45RA-negative memory subsets. Material: naive CD4+ T cells sorted from blood. Subset described: CD45RA+ positively selected. This clonotype originated in a woman aged 30 to 39 in good health. This chain connects TRBV7-6 to TRBJ2-7, with 8 bases fitting TRBD1. The CDR3 DNA reads TGTGCCAGCAGCTTAAGGCAGGGGGCCTCTGACGAGCAGTACTTC. It translates to CASSLRQGASDEQYF.